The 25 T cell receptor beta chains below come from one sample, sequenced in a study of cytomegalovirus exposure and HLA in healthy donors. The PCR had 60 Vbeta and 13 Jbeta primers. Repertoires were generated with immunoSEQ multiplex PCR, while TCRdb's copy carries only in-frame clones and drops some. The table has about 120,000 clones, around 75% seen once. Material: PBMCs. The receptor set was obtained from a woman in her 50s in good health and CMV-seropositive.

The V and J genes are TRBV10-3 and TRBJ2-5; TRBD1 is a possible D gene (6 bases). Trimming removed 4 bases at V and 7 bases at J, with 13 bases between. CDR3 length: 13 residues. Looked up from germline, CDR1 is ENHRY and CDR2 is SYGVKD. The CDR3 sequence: CAISGQGSGTQYF. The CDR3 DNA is TGTGCCATCAGTGGTCAGGGGTCGGGGACCCAGTACTTC.

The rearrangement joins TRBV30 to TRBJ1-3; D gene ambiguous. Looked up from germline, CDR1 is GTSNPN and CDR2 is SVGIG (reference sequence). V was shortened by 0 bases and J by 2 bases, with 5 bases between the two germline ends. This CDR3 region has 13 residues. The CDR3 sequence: CAWSVVAGNTIYF. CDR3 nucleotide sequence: TGTGCCTGGAGTGTAGTAGCTGGAAACACCATATATTTT.

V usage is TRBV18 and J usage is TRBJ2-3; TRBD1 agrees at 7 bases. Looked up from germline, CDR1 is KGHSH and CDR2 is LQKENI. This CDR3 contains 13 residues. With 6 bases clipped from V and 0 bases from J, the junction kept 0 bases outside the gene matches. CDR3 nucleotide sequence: TGTGCCAGCTCGGACAGGAGCACAGATACGCAGTATTTT. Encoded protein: CASSDRSTDTQYF.

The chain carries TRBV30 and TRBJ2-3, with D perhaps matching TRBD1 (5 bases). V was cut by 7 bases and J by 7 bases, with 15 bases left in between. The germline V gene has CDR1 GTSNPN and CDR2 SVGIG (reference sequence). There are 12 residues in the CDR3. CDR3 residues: CALGQGAHTQYF. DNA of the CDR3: TGTGCCTTGGGGCAGGGCGCGCATACGCAGTATTTT.

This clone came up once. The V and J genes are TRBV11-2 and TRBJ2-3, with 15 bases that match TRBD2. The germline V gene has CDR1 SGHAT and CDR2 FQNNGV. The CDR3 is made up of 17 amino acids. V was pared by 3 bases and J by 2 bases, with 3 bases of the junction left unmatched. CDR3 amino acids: CASSFGTSGGYTDTQYF. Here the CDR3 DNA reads TGTGCCAGCAGCTTCGGGACTAGCGGGGGGTACACAGATACGCAGTATTTT.

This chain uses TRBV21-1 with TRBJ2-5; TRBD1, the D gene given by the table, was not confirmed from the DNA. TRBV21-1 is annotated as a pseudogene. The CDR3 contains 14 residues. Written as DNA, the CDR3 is TGTGCCAGCAGCAAGATCGCAGGGAAAGTGACCCAGTACTTC. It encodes CASSKIAGKVTQYF.

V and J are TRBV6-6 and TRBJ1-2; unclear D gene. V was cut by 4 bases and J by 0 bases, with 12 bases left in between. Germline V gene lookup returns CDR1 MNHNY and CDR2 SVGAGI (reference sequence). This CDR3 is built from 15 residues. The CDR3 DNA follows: TGTGCCAGCAGTTCTCCCGAAGGAGCTAACTATGGCTACACCTTC. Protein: CASSSPEGANYGYTF.

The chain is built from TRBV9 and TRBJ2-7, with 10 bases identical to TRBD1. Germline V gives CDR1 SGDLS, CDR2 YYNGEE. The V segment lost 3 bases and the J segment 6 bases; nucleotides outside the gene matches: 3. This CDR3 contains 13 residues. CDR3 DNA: TGTGCCAGCAGCGCAGACAGGGGGCCCGAGCAGTACTTC. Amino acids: CASSADRGPEQYF.

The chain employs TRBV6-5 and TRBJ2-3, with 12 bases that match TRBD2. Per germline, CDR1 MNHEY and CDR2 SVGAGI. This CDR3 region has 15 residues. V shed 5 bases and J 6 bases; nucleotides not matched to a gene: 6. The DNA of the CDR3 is TGTGCCAGCAGTCAGATCGGACTAGCGGGGGATACGCAGTATTTT. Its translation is CASSQIGLAGDTQYF.

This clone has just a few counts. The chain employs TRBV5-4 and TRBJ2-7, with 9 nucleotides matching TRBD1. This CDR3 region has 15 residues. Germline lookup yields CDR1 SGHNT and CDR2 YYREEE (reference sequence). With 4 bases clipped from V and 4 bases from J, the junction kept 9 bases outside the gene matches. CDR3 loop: CASSRRGQGLYEQYF. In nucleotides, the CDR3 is TGTGCCAGCAGCCGGAGGGGACAGGGACTTTACGAGCAGTACTTC.

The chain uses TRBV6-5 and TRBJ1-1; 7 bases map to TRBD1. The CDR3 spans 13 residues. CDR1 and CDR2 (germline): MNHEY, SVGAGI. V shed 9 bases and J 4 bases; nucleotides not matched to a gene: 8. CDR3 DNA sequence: TGTGCCAGTGCCAGGGGGGCCCGCACTGAAGCTTTCTTT. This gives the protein CASARGARTEAFF.

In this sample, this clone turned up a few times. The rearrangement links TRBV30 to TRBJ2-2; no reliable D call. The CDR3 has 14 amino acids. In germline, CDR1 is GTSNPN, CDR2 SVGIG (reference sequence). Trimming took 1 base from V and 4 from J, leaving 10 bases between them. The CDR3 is CAWSEQFPTGELFF. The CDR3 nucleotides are TGTGCCTGGAGTGAACAGTTTCCCACCGGGGAGCTGTTTTTT.

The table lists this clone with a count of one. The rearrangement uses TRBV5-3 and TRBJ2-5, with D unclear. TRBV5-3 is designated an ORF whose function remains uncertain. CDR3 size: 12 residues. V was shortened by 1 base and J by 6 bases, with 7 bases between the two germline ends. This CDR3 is CARSLLVQTQYF. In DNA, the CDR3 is TGTGCCAGAAGCTTGTTAGTACAGACCCAGTACTTC.

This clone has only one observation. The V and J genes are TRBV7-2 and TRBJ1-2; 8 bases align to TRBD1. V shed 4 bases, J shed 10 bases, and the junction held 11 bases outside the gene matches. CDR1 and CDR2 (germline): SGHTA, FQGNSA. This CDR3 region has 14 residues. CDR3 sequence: CASSYAQGARDYTF. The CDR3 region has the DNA TGTGCCAGCAGCTACGCTCAGGGGGCGCGAGACTACACCTTC.

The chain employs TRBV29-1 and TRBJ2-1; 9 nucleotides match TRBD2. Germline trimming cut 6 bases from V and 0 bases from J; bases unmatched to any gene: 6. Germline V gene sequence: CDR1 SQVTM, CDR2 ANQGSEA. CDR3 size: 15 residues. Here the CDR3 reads CSVGTSPSSYNEQFF. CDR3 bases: TGCAGCGTCGGGACTAGCCCAAGCTCCTACAATGAGCAGTTCTTC.

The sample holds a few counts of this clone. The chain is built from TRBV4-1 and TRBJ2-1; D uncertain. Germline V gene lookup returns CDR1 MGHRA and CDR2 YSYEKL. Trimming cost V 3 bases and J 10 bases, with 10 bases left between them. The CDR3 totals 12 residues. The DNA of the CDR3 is TGCGCCAGCAGCCATCTGACCGGGGAGCAGTTCTTC. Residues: CASSHLTGEQFF.

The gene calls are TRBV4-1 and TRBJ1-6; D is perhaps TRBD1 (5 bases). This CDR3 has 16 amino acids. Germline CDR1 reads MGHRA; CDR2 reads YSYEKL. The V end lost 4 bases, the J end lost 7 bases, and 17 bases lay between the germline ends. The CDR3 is CASSRGGALWNSPLHF. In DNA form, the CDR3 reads TGCGCCAGCAGCCGAGGAGGGGCCCTCTGGAATTCACCCCTCCACTTT.

The CDR3 spells CAWSVGQGAFYEQYF. Written as DNA, the CDR3 is TGTGCCTGGAGTGTAGGGCAGGGGGCCTTCTACGAGCAGTACTTC. The rearrangement joins TRBV30 to TRBJ2-5; 8 positions agree with TRBD1. The assigned J gene may be wrong: the sequence end matches TRBJ2-7 better. Germline CDR1 and CDR2: GTSNPN and SVGIG (reference sequence). The CDR3 runs 15 residues.

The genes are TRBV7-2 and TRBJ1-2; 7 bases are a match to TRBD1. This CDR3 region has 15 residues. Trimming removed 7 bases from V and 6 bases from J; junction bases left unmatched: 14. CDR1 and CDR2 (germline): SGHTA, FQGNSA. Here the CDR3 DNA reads TGTGCCAGCATCAGCCAGCAGGGACAGCAAAATGGCTACACCTTC. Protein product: CASISQQGQQNGYTF.

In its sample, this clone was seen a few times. The chain's CDR3 is CASSVTGFDGYTF. In DNA form, the CDR3 reads TGTGCCAGCAGCGTTACAGGGTTTGATGGCTACACCTTC. V and J are TRBV9 and TRBJ1-2; possibly TRBD1 for D (6 bases). The CDR3 has 13 residues. CDR1 and CDR2 from the germline V gene are SGDLS and YYNGEE. Deletions cut 2 bases from V and 6 bases from J, with 11 bases between.

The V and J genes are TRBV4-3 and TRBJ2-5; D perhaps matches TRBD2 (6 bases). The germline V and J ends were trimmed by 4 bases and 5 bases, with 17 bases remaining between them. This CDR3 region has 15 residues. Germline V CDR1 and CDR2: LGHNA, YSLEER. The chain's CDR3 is CASSRPLRRGETQYF. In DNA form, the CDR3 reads TGCGCCAGCAGCCGCCCCCTGCGGAGGGGTGAGACCCAGTACTTC.

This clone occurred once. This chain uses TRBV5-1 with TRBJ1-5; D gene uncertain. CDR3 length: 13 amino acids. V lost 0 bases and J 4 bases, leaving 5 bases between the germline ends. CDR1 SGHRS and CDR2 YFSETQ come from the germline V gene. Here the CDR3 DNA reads TGCGCCAGCAGCTTGGGGCAGAATCAGCCCCAGCATTTT. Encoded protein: CASSLGQNQPQHF.

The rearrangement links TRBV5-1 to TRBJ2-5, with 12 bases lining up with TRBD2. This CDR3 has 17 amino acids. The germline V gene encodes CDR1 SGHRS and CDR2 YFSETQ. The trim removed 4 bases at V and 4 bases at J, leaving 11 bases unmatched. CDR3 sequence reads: CASSELLAGGLTETQYF. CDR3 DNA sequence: TGCGCCAGCAGCGAACTCCTAGCGGGGGGGCTTACAGAGACCCAGTACTTC.

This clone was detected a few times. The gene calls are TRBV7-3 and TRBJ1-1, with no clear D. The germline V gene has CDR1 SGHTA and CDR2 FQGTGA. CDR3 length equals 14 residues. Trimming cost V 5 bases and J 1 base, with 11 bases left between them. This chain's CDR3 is CASSAQSWNTEAFF. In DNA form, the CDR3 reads TGTGCCAGCAGCGCACAGAGTTGGAACACTGAAGCTTTCTTT.

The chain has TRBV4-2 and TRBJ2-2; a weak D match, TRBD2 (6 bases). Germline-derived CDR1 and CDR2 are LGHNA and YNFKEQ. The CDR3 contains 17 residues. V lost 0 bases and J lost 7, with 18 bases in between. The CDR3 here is CASSQDLLRERNGELFF. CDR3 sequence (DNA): TGTGCCAGCAGCCAAGATCTCTTACGGGAGCGGAACGGGGAGCTGTTTTTT.